This T cell receptor (beta chain) derives from a study of cytomegalovirus exposure and HLA in healthy donors (dated 2017 in TCRdb). Study-wide context: In an earlier analysis of approximately 640 of the donors, about 260 Gb of sequence data and just under 120 million unique TCR beta sequences from about 190 million T cells were reported. Around 330 gigabases of sequencing data and roughly 81 million unique TCR sequences made up an early release that covered several hundred HLA-typed donors. Of the 398 genotyped donors, approximately 83% fell in the genetic ancestry cluster associated with self-reported Caucasian donors. The study aimed to test whether signatures of past pathogen exposure could be identified by cataloging public T cell receptors. The T cell repertoires of around 670 subjects were profiled by immunosequencing and related to cytomegalovirus serostatus. Along with the roughly 610-subject first cohort, a separate validation cohort of around 120 different subjects was used. To predict cytomegalovirus infection status, the study combined high-throughput TCR immunosequencing, statistical association of individual TCRs with disease status, and machine learning. A later analysis re-examined previously published TCR beta repertoires from just over 650 donors and added high-resolution HLA genotyping to investigate patterns of TCR occurrence. In the later analysis, no new phenotypic data were used to find candidate immune exposures; instead, reliance was placed on TCR beta sequences and their occurrence across donors. In an earlier analysis of around 540 of the donors, high-throughput TCR beta sequencing was used to judge whether each TCR beta V gene segment behaved as functional or pseudogenic. Alongside the repertoire data, information on donor age, sex, ethnicity and CMV serostatus was compiled. Genome-wide SNP genotypes for about 65% of the roughly 670 donors were used in a later genetic analysis, which treated that subset as a discovery cohort. Every repertoire in the discovery cohort had been generated on one and the same sequencing platform. Both class I and class II loci were covered by HLA typing, at four-digit resolution. Typing coverage differed by locus: A, B, C, DRB1 and DQB1 were typed in about 620-640 donors, DQA1 in about 560, DPA1 in 600 to 610, and DPB1 in just under 490. Because of strong linkage in the cohort, roughly 5 DR-DQ haplotypes were treated as single units for association and clustering. Among roughly 400 genotyped donors of the cohort, an average of around 250,000 unique TCR beta nucleotide sequences was sequenced per donor, of which approximately 18% were non-productive.

The library was obtained by the immunoSEQ multiplex PCR assay. The multiplex PCR relied on a mix of 60 forward primers for TCR Vbeta segments and 13 reverse primers for TCR Jbeta segments. A multiplex PCR assay on genomic DNA amplified the CDR3 region of rearranged TCR beta genes. The amplified TCR beta libraries were sequenced on the Illumina HiSeq System as 87-base-pair reads. On the study's bioinformatics: A later analysis counted some 74 million unique TCR beta chains across the 500 to 850 repertoires, and roughly 10 million of these chains were shared by at least two donors. To remove PCR and sequencing errors, raw reads were error-corrected and collapsed into unique sequences using a nearest-neighbor algorithm that merged closely related sequences. Alignment of CDR3 sequences to IMGT reference sequences was used to assign V, D and J gene segments. For a sequence to be retained, a match of at least six nucleotides to both a V gene segment and a J gene segment was required. A rearrangement counted as productive if the CDR3 had no stop codons and remained in frame with V and J, and every other rearrangement counted as non-productive. CDR3 was defined according to IMGT convention as the region running from the second conserved V-encoded cysteine to the conserved J-encoded phenylalanine. The earlier analysis of fewer than 700 of the donors excluded sequences that lacked an unambiguous match to a single V gene segment. An earlier analysis of some 610 of the donors called V segments functional above 56.7% productive rearrangements and segregating when the between-donor standard deviation exceeded 5%. A statistical classification framework was developed to diagnose cytomegalovirus status using the catalog of TCR beta chain sequences. In a later analysis, TCR nucleotide sequences were compared against IMGT/GENE-DB human TR gene sequences so that V and J genes could be assigned. A later analysis assigned CDR3 sequences and most-parsimonious VDJ recombination scenarios with the TCRdist pipeline. A later analysis defined each TCR beta chain by its CDR3 amino acid sequence plus V-gene family, and excluded reads lacking a unique V-gene family. As a way to deal with suspected cross-contamination and a sequencing artifact, a later analysis dropped 450 to 700 nucleotide sequences that were highly shared and had low generation probability. For each public chain, a later analysis derived a clonal expansion index from normalized ranks of inferred template counts within each repertoire. In a later analysis, generation probabilities were computed using a VDJ recombination model fitted to out-of-frame rearrangements, and the results were checked against IGoR. In a later analysis, hypergeometric tests were used to score TCR-TCR, TCR-HLA and TCR-CMV co-occurrence, with a repertoire-size bias correction applied to TCR pairs. To estimate false discovery rates, a later analysis permuted the HLA or CMV assignments 20 times. In a later analysis, co-occurring TCRs were grouped using DBSCAN, with TCRdist sequence similarity added in when clustering inside HLA-allele-positive subsets. Repertoires with fewer than 30,000 or more than 120,000 public chains, plus five repertoires with anomalous nucleotide sharing, were excluded from co-occurrence clustering. As stored in TCRdb, this immuneACCESS dataset retains in-frame rearrangements with V and J assigned. A fraction of the clones does not appear; measured against another copy, unresolved V genes explain less than half of the discrepancy, and the remainder lacks a known reason. D and trimming come from the DNA, and the V and J calls and clone size come from that table. In all, the sample holds approximately 120,000 clones, and less than 80% of those were seen once. More than 2.5% of the sample comes from the top ten.

Broader findings and caveats from the paper: The only immune exposure information available for the cohort was CMV serostatus. While some public TCRs were present in many individuals, most TCR sequences turned up only very rarely across donors. A few of the identified cytomegalovirus-associated TCR beta chains were confirmed in vitro to be specific for cytomegalovirus antigens. In a later analysis, around 17,000 TCR beta sequences were associated with specific HLA alleles at a false discovery rate of 0.05. A total of 164 TCR beta chains were listed by the study as associated with cytomegalovirus. In a later analysis, TCR association rates were found to vary across HLA loci, with the most associated TCRs seen for DRB1 alleles and the fewest for HLA-C alleles. According to a later genetic analysis, donors in an Asian-associated ancestry cluster had fewer N-insertions in productive TCRs than the roughly 670-donor mean. The classifier was reported to diagnose cytomegalovirus status with high specificity and sensitivity in both the original cohort and the validation cohort. Only TCR beta chains were sequenced in this cohort, and the absence of alpha or paired-chain data limited detectable features. Some IMGT-functional V segments, including TRBV6-2 and TRBV6-3, could not be distinguished by the 87-base-pair reads and were therefore excluded. In a later analysis, most CMV-associated TCR beta chains were found to appear HLA-restricted, with HLA associations seemingly driven largely by CMV exposure. Compared with equally common non-associated chains, HLA-associated TCR beta chains in a later analysis were more clonally expanded and had lower generation probabilities. A further reported finding was that TCR beta sequences accurately predicted the HLA-A and HLA-B alleles for most subjects in the first cohort. Because some donors lacked HLA typing at each locus, the association tests relied only on the typed subset. Correlated functional status among segregating V segments might reflect linkage disequilibrium, but an unknown experimental factor could not be ruled out. Several of the top co-occurrence clusters appeared to be linked to parvovirus B19, influenza, CMV and Epstein-Barr virus, according to a later analysis. Broadly in line with IMGT annotations, most TCR beta V segments showed up in productive rearrangements about 90% or about 30% of the time in an earlier analysis of 450 to 750 of the donors. Strong co-occurrence of HLA alleles, especially DR and DQ, made assigning TCR associations to individual alleles difficult. Because counts were too low, roughly 17 rarely observed V segments, including chromosome 9 orphons, were left out of the earlier analysis of a few hundred of the donors. The sequencing pipeline was judged likely to have produced a cluster of highly shared sequence variants as a technical artifact. A later genetic analysis associated a missense DCLRE1C variant with V-gene and J-gene trimming of TCR beta chains, and an independent cohort replicated the association. Presence/absence analyses assumed roughly uniform sequencing depth across donors, an assumption that may not hold. The authors suggested that the approach could potentially be extended to other disease states and immunological phenotypes.

Cut back by 0 bases and 3 bases, the V and J ends lie 11 bases apart. As encoded in the germline V gene (reference sequence), CDR1 is MNHNY while CDR2 is SVGAGI. There are 15 amino acids in the CDR3, from cysteine to phenylalanine inclusive. The kept DNA is CDR3 alone, 45 bases in frame from the first base. This clone was found once. Its target antigen remains unknown. One base away there is no much larger clone; base qualities are not given. The cohort was made up of 666 healthy bone marrow donors. At the time of sampling, all cohort members were nominally healthy, though unrecorded immune exposures were likely present. The donor tested CMV seronegative, placing the donor among the 350 to 400 seronegative members of the cohort. A peripheral blood sample was collected from each donor, and TCR beta sequencing was performed on peripheral blood mononuclear cells. Genomic DNA was extracted from the blood cell samples with the Qiagen DNeasy Blood Extraction Kit.

Input material: PBMCs. The clonotype originates from a woman between 45 and 60 years old in good health and CMV-seronegative. The chain employs TRBV6-6 and TRBJ2-5; there is no confident call for the D gene. The CDR3 region: CASSYSRRPEETQYF. At the DNA level, the sequence is TGTGCCAGCAGTTACTCGCGCAGGCCCGAAGAGACCCAGTACTTC.